This T cell receptor (beta chain) was identified in a study of Ad26.COV2.S vaccination and SARS-CoV-2 variants. TCRdb's table, derived via immunoSEQ multiplex PCR, lists solely in-frame clones and lacks some. The data show around 320,000 clones, over 75% seen once. The J segment lost 7 bases and the V segment lost 5 bases, leaving 10 bases of the junction unmatched. In germline, CDR1 is LNHDA, CDR2 SQIVND (reference sequence). The CDR3 is made up of 15 amino acids. Treatment of the sample: some 19 received Ad26.COV2.S at low or high dose, single or two shots; about 5 received placebo; per-sample allocation not given. Following the first vaccine or placebo injection, samples were taken on day 63. Donation came from an adult in Boston who was aged 18-55 years.

J is TRBJ1-4 and V is TRBV19; the match to TRBD1 covers 7 bases. Source: peripheral blood, taken in a trial of Ad26.COV2.S vaccine versus placebo. The clonotype was recovered from a person between 18 and 65 years old who received the Ad26.COV2.S COVID-19 vaccine or a placebo. CDR3 amino acids: CASSARNRGSEKLFF. The CDR3 DNA is TGTGCCAGTAGTGCCAGGAACAGGGGAAGTGAAAAACTGTTTTTT.